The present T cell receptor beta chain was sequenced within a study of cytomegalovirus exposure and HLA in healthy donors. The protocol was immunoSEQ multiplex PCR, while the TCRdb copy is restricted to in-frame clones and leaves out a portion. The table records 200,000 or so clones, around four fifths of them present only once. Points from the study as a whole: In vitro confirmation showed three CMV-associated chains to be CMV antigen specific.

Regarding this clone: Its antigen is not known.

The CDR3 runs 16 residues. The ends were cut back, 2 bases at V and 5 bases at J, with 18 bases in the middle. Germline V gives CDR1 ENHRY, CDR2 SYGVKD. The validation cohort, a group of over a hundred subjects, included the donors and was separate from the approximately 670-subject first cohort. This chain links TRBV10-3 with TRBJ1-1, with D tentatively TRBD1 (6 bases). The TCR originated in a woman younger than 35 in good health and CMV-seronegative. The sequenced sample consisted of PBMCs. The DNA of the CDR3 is TGTGCCATCAGTGAGGGACAGCGAGTGGGGGTGACTGAAGCTTTCTTT. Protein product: CAISEGQRVGVTEAFF.